These 10 T cell receptor beta chains came from one sample sequenced in a study of blood T cell repertoires in COVID-19. Profiled with immunoSEQ multiplex PCR; TCRdb holds only in-frame clones, not every one. Of about 85,000 clones in the sample, 84% were seen once. The specimen sequenced was peripheral blood. Receptors originate from a human donor in a cohort sampled during active COVID-19.

J is TRBJ2-7 and V is TRBV6-5, with D tentatively TRBD1 (6 bases). Germline loops: CDR1 MNHEY, CDR2 SVGAGI. Trimming pared 8 bases from V and 5 bases from J, leaving 16 bases between. The CDR3 spans 13 residues. The DNA for the CDR3 is TGTGCCAGCGAAGAGTCGGACAGAAACGAGCAGTACTTC. Its translation is CASEESDRNEQYF.

The chain couples TRBV19 to TRBJ2-3; D might be TRBD1 (6 bases). This CDR3 comprises 15 residues. The germline V and J ends were trimmed by 5 bases and 4 bases, with 16 bases remaining between them. The germline CDR1 and CDR2 sequences are LNHDA and SQIVND (reference sequence). As DNA, the CDR3 is TGTGCCAGTAGTGAGACAGGTTCATCCGCAGATACGCAGTATTTT. Its protein is CASSETGSSADTQYF.

The rearrangement uses TRBV12-2 and TRBJ1-6; whether TRBD1, the table's D call, matches the DNA was not checked. TRBV12-2 is annotated as a pseudogene. This CDR3 is built from 17 residues. The CDR3: CASLNKSPGRIISPLHF. The DNA for the CDR3 is TGTGCAAGTCTAAACAAATCCCCAGGCCGGATAATTTCACCCCTCCACTTT.

The V call is TRBV7-9, the J call TRBJ1-2, with a possible D match to TRBD1 (6 bases). This CDR3 has 13 amino acids. Germline-derived CDR1 and CDR2 are SEHNR and FQNEAQ (reference sequence). The V end lost 4 bases, the J end lost 8 bases, and 14 bases lay between the germline ends. Written as DNA, the CDR3 is TGTGCCAGCAGCTATTCGACAGGAGGCGGCTACACCTTC. Translating gives CASSYSTGGGYTF.

The rearrangement joins TRBV5-4 to TRBJ1-2, with a possible D match to TRBD1 (5 bases). Germline CDR1 and CDR2: SGHNT and YYREEE (reference sequence). CDR3 size: 14 residues. Trimming took off 4 bases at V and 2 bases at J, with 12 bases between the two ends. This CDR3 is CASSPGRGNYGYTF. Here the CDR3 DNA reads TGTGCCAGCAGCCCCGGGAGGGGCAACTATGGCTACACCTTC. Variable domain in full (rest from reference TRBV5-4 and TRBJ1-2): ETGVTQSPTHLIKTRGQQVTLRCSSQSGHNTVSWYQQALGQGPQFIFQYYREEENGRGNFPPRFSGLQFPNYSSELNVNALELDDSALYLCASSPGRGNYGYTFGSGTRLTVV.

This sequence joins TRBV5-1 and TRBJ1-2; TRBD1 matches at 9 bases. The germline V gene has CDR1 SGHRS and CDR2 YFSETQ. The V gene end was trimmed by 4 bases and the J gene end by 1 base; junction bases not matched to a gene: 8. The length of the CDR3 is 16 residues. CDR3: CASSTGTGRSNYGYTF. CDR3 sequence (DNA): TGCGCCAGCAGCACCGGGACAGGGAGGAGTAACTATGGCTACACCTTC. The whole variable domain, remainder taken from reference TRBV5-1 and TRBJ1-2, is KAGVTQTPRYLIKTRGQQVTLSCSPISGHRSVSWYQQTPGQGLQFLFEYFSETQRNKGNFPGRFSGRQFSNSRSEMNVSTLELGDSALYLCASSTGTGRSNYGYTFGSGTRLTVV.

The chain recombines TRBV5-1 with TRBJ2-7; 13 nucleotides align to TRBD2. The V and J ends lost 4 bases and 9 bases, in that order; junction bases with no gene match: 7. CDR3 size: 14 residues. Germline CDR1 reads SGHRS; CDR2 reads YFSETQ. The CDR3 sequence is CASSPRTSGGWQYF. The CDR3 DNA follows: TGCGCCAGCAGCCCGAGGACTAGCGGGGGATGGCAGTACTTC.

The rearrangement uses TRBV10-2 and TRBJ2-1, with 16 positions matching TRBD2. The CDR3 length is 19 residues. V shed 5 bases, J shed 0 bases, and the junction held 7 bases outside the gene matches. Germline V gene sequence: CDR1 WSHSY, CDR2 SAAADI. In nucleotides, the CDR3 is TGCGCCAGCAGTCAGGGACTAGCGGGGGGGCAGAGCTCCTACAATGAGCAGTTCTTC. Protein sequence: CASSQGLAGGQSSYNEQFF.

The rearrangement joins TRBV30 to TRBJ2-1, with 10 bases lining up with TRBD2. Germline lookup yields CDR1 GTSNPN and CDR2 SVGIG (reference sequence). The CDR3 sequence is 19 residues long. The V and J ends lost 3 bases and 0 bases, in that order; junction bases with no gene match: 14. The CDR3 nucleotides are TGTGCCTGGAGAGGTTGGGCTAGCGGGGGCAGGAGCTCCTACAATGAGCAGTTCTTC. This translates into CAWRGWASGGRSSYNEQFF.

On this clone: A junction end diverges from the germline sequence, so it may reflect a read error. The rearrangement links TRBV5-1 to TRBJ1-1; D remains ambiguous. The V gene's germline CDR1 is SGHRS and CDR2 YFSETQ. The CDR3 runs to 15 residues. The CDR3 sequence is CASSMDESAEAEAFF. The CDR3 nucleotides are TGCGCCAGCAGCATGGATGAGTCGGCGGAAGCTGAGGCTTTCTTT.